The rows below give T cell receptor beta chains drawn from one sample of a study of blood T cell repertoires in COVID-19. Produced via immunoSEQ multiplex PCR; TCRdb's table is partial and in-frame only. The repertoire holds 430,000 or so clones, with approximately 90% as singletons. Sample: PBMCs or T cells enriched from blood (not recorded which). The source is a woman between 40 and 50 years old who had recovered from COVID-19. The CDR3 runs from the conserved cysteine through the conserved F or W. A D gene is named only where the DNA matches it firmly. Clone size is given for some rows only: seen once, a few or many times, or a class if the clone is expanded.

d_call j_call v_call clone_size cdr3_aa cdr3_nt
. TRBJ1-1 TRBV27 . CASSLAVLTEAFF TGTGCCAGCAGTTTAGCGGTCCTCACTGAAGCTTTCTTT
TRBD1 TRBJ1-4 TRBV5-5 once CASSRDRDEKLFF TGTGCCAGCAGCCGGGACAGGGATGAAAAACTGTTTTTT
. TRBJ2-1 TRBV11-3 . CASSPQTAGDNEQFF TGTGCCAGCAGCCCCCAGACCGCAGGGGACAATGAGCAGTTCTTC
. TRBJ1-4 TRBV30 . CAWRPRVTNEKLFF TGTGCCTGGAGGCCCAGGGTTACTAATGAAAAACTGTTTTTT
TRBD1 TRBJ2-5 TRBV19 . CASSRDRGGSIQETQYF TGTGCCAGTAGCCGGGACAGGGGCGGATCGATCCAAGAGACCCAGTACTTC
TRBD1 TRBJ2-7 TRBV3-1/TRBV3-2 . CASSKGTGSYEQYF TGTGCCAGCAGCAAAGGGACAGGGAGCTACGAGCAGTACTTC
. TRBJ1-1 TRBV6-5 . CAAVQGRSTEAFF TGTGCCGCCGTTCAGGGGCGGTCCACTGAAGCTTTCTTT
. TRBJ1-1 TRBV19 . CASSIGGRGSRAFF TGTGCCAGTAGTATAGGCGGGAGGGGATCACGAGCTTTCTTT
. TRBJ2-7 TRBV7-2 few CASSSKAAGAGEQYF TGTGCCAGCAGCTCAAAAGCGGCGGGGGCGGGTGAGCAGTACTTC
. TRBJ1-3 TRBV19 once CASSIPADSGNTIYF TGTGCCAGTAGTATACCGGCGGACTCTGGAAACACCATATATTTT
. TRBJ1-2 TRBV18 many CASSPLEGGLDGYTF TGTGCCAGCTCACCCCTCGAGGGCGGTTTGGATGGCTACACCTTC